A selection of T cell receptor beta chains follows, all from one sample in a study of OX40 agonist ivuxolimab in advanced cancers. Method: immunoSEQ multiplex PCR; TCRdb's copy keeps in-frame clones and lacks some. The sample includes tens of thousands of clones, around 85% of them seen just once. The material was CD4+ or CD8+ T cells sorted from blood, obtained in a trial of the OX40 agonist ivuxolimab. The source of these receptors is an adult with an advanced solid tumor such as melanoma, head and neck, liver or kidney cancer. The CDR3 runs from the conserved cysteine through the conserved F or W. The order of the fields is clone size, D gene, J gene, V gene, CDR3 protein, CDR3 DNA. The D gene is left open where the match is weak. Only some rows state a clone size, as once, few, many or a class for expanded clones.

- | - | TRBJ2-1 | TRBV5-6 | CASSLDRGKVYNEQFF | TGTGCCAGCAGCTTGGATAGGGGGAAGGTCTACAATGAGCAGTTCTTC
- | - | TRBJ2-3 | TRBV18 | CASSPPTDTQYF | TGTGCCAGCTCACCACCGACAGATACGCAGTATTTT
- | - | TRBJ2-7 | TRBV2 | CASSGQNYEQYF | TGTGCCAGCAGTGGGCAGAACTACGAGCAGTACTTC
- | - | TRBJ1-1 | TRBV19 | CASSPLQGRGDTEAFF | TGTGCCAGTAGTCCATTACAGGGAAGGGGAGACACTGAAGCTTTCTTT
- | - | TRBJ2-2 | TRBV6-1 | CATGQRARTGELFF | TGTGCCACCGGTCAGAGAGCCCGCACCGGGGAGCTGTTTTTT
- | - | TRBJ2-3 | TRBV29-1 | CSVGFGSWTGRTDTQYF | TGCAGCGTTGGGTTTGGTTCTTGGACGGGGCGCACAGATACGCAGTATTTT
medium-sized | - | TRBJ1-1 | TRBV14 | CASREWGSRINTEAFF | TGTGCCAGCAGGGAATGGGGCAGCCGGATTAACACTGAAGCTTTCTTT
- | - | TRBJ1-3 | TRBV6-5 | CASSHREAKGNTIYF | TGTGCCAGCAGCCACAGGGAGGCCAAGGGAAACACCATATATTTT
- | - | TRBJ2-5 | TRBV5-1 | CASSLGQLEETQYF | TGCGCCAGCAGCTTGGGACAGCTTGAAGAGACCCAGTACTTC
- | - | TRBJ1-2 | TRBV9 | CASSPLGESYGYTF | TGTGCCAGCAGCCCCTTGGGCGAGTCCTATGGCTACACCTTC
few | - | TRBJ1-4 | TRBV4-3 | CASSQDYGAPRKLFF | TGCGCCAGCAGCCAAGATTATGGGGCACCTCGAAAACTGTTTTTT
few | - | TRBJ1-2 | TRBV5-1 | CASSVTDTNYGYTF | TGCGCCAGCAGCGTTACGGACACCAACTATGGCTACACCTTC
- | - | TRBJ2-1 | TRBV7-6 | CASSSGSYNEQFF | TGTGCCAGCAGCTCCGGGAGCTACAATGAGCAGTTCTTC
few | TRBD1 | TRBJ2-3 | TRBV19 | CARDRDITDTQYF | TGTGCCAGGGACAGGGACATCACAGATACGCAGTATTTT
- | - | TRBJ1-2 | TRBV6-5 | CASRSEYGYTF | TGTGCCAGCAGATCAGAGTATGGCTACACCTTC
- | - | TRBJ2-3 | TRBV11-2 | CASSFRETDTQYF | TGTGCCAGCAGCTTCAGAGAAACAGATACGCAGTATTTT
once | - | TRBJ1-4 | TRBV7-2 | CATSVGTRREKLFF | TGTGCCACCTCCGTGGGGACGCGAAGGGAAAAACTGTTTTTT
- | - | TRBJ1-5 | TRBV7-2 | CASSLAWGGEQPQHF | TGTGCCAGCAGCTTAGCGTGGGGAGGTGAACAGCCCCAGCATTTT
once | - | TRBJ1-1 | TRBV5-1 | CASSSGTYTEAFF | TGCGCCAGCAGCTCGGGGACTTACACTGAAGCTTTCTTT
- | - | TRBJ1-4 | TRBV18 | CASSPRATNEKLFF | TGTGCCAGCTCACCACGTGCAACTAATGAAAAACTGTTTTTT
few | - | TRBJ1-5 | TRBV6-5 | CASSKTFQQPQHF | TGTGCCAGCAGTAAGACATTTCAACAGCCCCAGCATTTT
- | TRBD1 | TRBJ1-4 | TRBV29-1 | CSVDGTGDNEKLFF | TGCAGCGTTGATGGGACAGGAGATAATGAAAAACTGTTTTTT
few | - | TRBJ1-1 | TRBV2 | CASSAKEGRNTEAFF | TGTGCCAGCAGTGCCAAAGAGGGTAGGAACACTGAAGCTTTCTTT
once | - | TRBJ1-5 | TRBV4-1 | CASSLGYPFRNLGNQPQHF | TGCGCCAGCAGCCTCGGCTACCCCTTCAGGAATCTGGGCAATCAGCCCCAGCATTTT
- | - | TRBJ1-2 | TRBV6-1 | CASRRTWTADYGYTF | TGTGCCAGCAGAAGAACCTGGACAGCAGACTATGGCTACACCTTC
- | - | TRBJ1-2 | TRBV19 | CASRKGGSSNYGYTF | TGTGCCAGCAGAAAGGGTGGATCCTCTAACTATGGCTACACCTTC
- | TRBD2 | TRBJ2-5 | TRBV19 | CASSMAGGTQETQYF | TGTGCCAGTAGTATGGCGGGGGGCACCCAAGAGACCCAGTACTTC
- | TRBD1 | TRBJ1-2 | TRBV18 | CASSPKNRGLANYGYTF | TGTGCCAGCTCACCAAAAAACAGGGGTCTGGCTAACTATGGCTACACCTTC
once | TRBD1 | TRBJ2-2 | TRBV19 | CASSIRDRGSNTGELFF | TGTGCCAGTAGTATCCGGGACAGAGGGTCGAACACCGGGGAGCTGTTTTTT
- | - | TRBJ2-7 | TRBV27 | CASSFNWNDGEQYF | TGTGCCAGCAGTTTTAATTGGAACGACGGGGAGCAGTACTTC
- | - | TRBJ1-4 | TRBV29-1 | CSVEWGGEKLFF | TGCAGCGTTGAGTGGGGTGGGGAAAAACTGTTTTTT
- | - | TRBJ1-1 | TRBV9 | CASSVDGNTEAFF | TGTGCCAGCAGCGTAGATGGGAACACTGAAGCTTTCTTT
- | TRBD1 | TRBJ1-6 | TRBV6-4 | CASSDSGQAAHSPLHF | TGTGCCAGCAGTGACTCTGGACAGGCGGCACATTCACCCCTCCACTTT
- | TRBD2 | TRBJ2-1 | TRBV7-2 | CASSSPGSGGSYNEQFF | TGTGCCAGCAGCTCCCCGGGTAGCGGGGGGTCCTACAATGAGCAGTTCTTC